The T cell receptor beta chain described here comes from a study of blood T cell repertoires in COVID-19. TCRdb keeps only in-frame clones here, not all; method: immunoSEQ multiplex PCR. The sample includes about 130,000 clones, approximately 78% seen only once; the top ten take about a tenth. This CDR3 has 14 residues. V lost 7 bases to trimming and J lost 0 bases, with 11 bases between them. The germline CDR1 and CDR2 sequences are MNHEY and SVGAGI. This TCR derives from a man aged 60-69 years who had recovered from COVID-19. The gene calls are TRBV6-5 and TRBJ2-3; TRBD1 might be the D (5 bases). Material for sequencing was peripheral blood. This CDR3 is CASIRGSSTDTQYF. In DNA, the CDR3 is TGTGCCAGCATTAGGGGTTCTAGCACAGATACGCAGTATTTT.